This T cell receptor (beta chain) was sequenced in a study of regulatory T cells in long-lasting Graves disease. Time point denoted: persistent/refractory GD, antithyroid drugs over 5 years with positive TRAb. The TCR library was prepared using RNA isolated from PBMCs. The TCR beta library used iRepertoire HTBI primers with Arm-PCR amplification of CDR3. TCRdb fed the multiplex PCR reads into MiXCR, producing one record per CDR3 protein. The repertoire holds over 250,000 distinct CDR3 sequences, with 22% as singletons. Germline CDR1 MNHEY, CDR2 SVGEGT. The CDR3 has 15 residues. Trimming removed 5 bases from V and 4 bases from J, with 15 bases in between.

This material consisted of peripheral blood mononuclear cells (PBMCs), taken when the disease was refractory, from a patient treated with antithyroid drugs. The V call is TRBV6-2 or TRBV6-3, the J call TRBJ1-3, with D unclear. This TCR came from a female donor with Graves disease. CDR3 DNA: TGTGCCAGCAGTCCGGACTCCACGGGAGGAAACACCATATATTTT. Translation gives CASSPDSTGGNTIYF.